This T cell receptor beta chain was found in a study of blood T cell repertoires in COVID-19. Study-wide background: Specimens from acute and convalescent COVID-19 originated in the United States, Italy and Spain. In each case, the material was cDNA or gDNA derived from T cells, B-cell-depleted T cells, or PBMCs.

V shed 5 bases and J shed 6 bases, with 17 bases lying between them. The CDR3 totals 14 residues. Germline CDR1 reads SGHRS; CDR2 reads YFSETQ. Authors' processing steps: Counts of nucleated cells, estimated from reference gene primer amplification, were obtained. The table came from immunoSEQ multiplex PCR; TCRdb's copy has only in-frame clones and leaves some out. V, J and clone size are those of that table, while D and trimming were read from the DNA. The table shows fewer than 100,000 clones, with approximately 87% occurring only once. Sequencing input: peripheral blood. This clonotype was obtained from a man aged 80 or over in a cohort sampled during active COVID-19. The chain carries TRBV5-1 and TRBJ1-2; weak D call: TRBD1 (5 bases). The CDR3 protein is CASRDTGGLDGYTF. The CDR3 bases are TGCGCCAGCAGGGACACCGGGGGACTGGATGGCTACACCTTC.